What follows is one TCR beta chain and its context. The data originate from a study of glioma-infiltrating T cells after dendritic cell vaccination. Time point described: after dendritic cell vaccination, including at tumor progression/relapse. Primers: 60 V beta forward and 13 J beta reverse. Libraries were prepared by immunoSEQ multiplex PCR; TCRdb keeps only in-frame clonotypes and omits some of them. The sample includes about 94,000 clones, 80% of them seen just once. Germline CDR1 reads SNHLY; CDR2 reads FYNNEI. V lost 6 bases to trimming and J lost 6 bases, with 17 bases between them. This CDR3 is 14 amino acids long.

This specimen was blood, taken after dendritic cell vaccination. The sequence derives from a human donor with glioblastoma. The genes are TRBV2 and TRBJ1-1; tentatively, D is TRBD1 (6 bases). The CDR3 sequence: CASSRQVLGSEAFF. CDR3 in DNA: TGTGCCAGCAGCAGACAGGTTCTGGGATCTGAAGCTTTCTTT.